This record looks at one T cell receptor beta chain sequence and its context. Its matching antigen is unknown. The sample is drawn from a study of T cell responses to AZD1222 COVID-19 vaccine. The method was immunoSEQ multiplex PCR; TCRdb's version includes in-frame clones alone and lacks a portion of them. The data show under 200,000 clones, just over 90% seen once. V was clipped by 7 bases and J by 8 bases, with 14 bases between them. The CDR3 has 11 amino acids. Germline assignment: CDR1 DFQATT and CDR2 SNEGSKA (reference sequence). Study-wide points: The donors showed a predominance of white British ancestry and of females, with possible underestimation of clonal diversity.

The TCR comes from an adult in good health. Sequences were derived from peripheral blood, sampled on day 0 of AZD1222 vaccination. The genes are TRBV20-1 and TRBJ1-2; no clear D. CDR3 residues: CSVRSVRGYTF. Written as DNA, the CDR3 is TGCAGTGTACGGTCCGTCCGGGGCTACACCTTC.